The next 20 T cell receptor beta chains were all read from a single sample in a study of tumor-infiltrating lymphocytes in primary liver carcinoma. The investigators made TCR beta cDNA from 500 ng total RNA, using a constant-region primer. Library construction for TCR beta comprised three nested multiplex PCR rounds performed with slightly modified ARM-PCR. PCR rounds one and two used TRBV1-TRBV30 forward primers with a C-beta reverse primer for around 11 cycles each. TCRdb analysed the multiplex PCR reads with MiXCR anew, one entry per CDR3 protein. The sample holds about 20,000 distinct CDR3 sequences, 60% to 85% seen once. Co-extraction yielded RNA and DNA from around 20-30 mg of unsorted bulk tissue. Material for sequencing was liver tumor tissue from sampling region 4. Subset: tumor region T4, right-lateral pole. All receptors derive from a woman aged 25-40 years with primary liver carcinoma and hepatitis B virus infection.

A remark on this clonotype: One end of the junction is discordant with germline, which a read error may explain. V gene TRBV4-1 combines with J gene TRBJ2-2, with D maybe TRBD2 (7 bases). Per the germline V gene, CDR1 is MGHRA and CDR2 is YSYEKL. The CDR3 runs to 16 residues. CDR3 nucleotides: TGCGTCGGCAGCCAAGGGGGGGCTCCGAACACCGGGGAGCTCTTTTTT. Residues: CVGSQGGAPNTGELFF.

On this clonotype itself: The CDR3 carries no conserved terminal phenylalanine or tryptophan, so it likely arises from a read error. This chain links TRBV11-3 with TRBJ2-1; possibly TRBD1 or TRBD2 for D (5 bases each). CDR1 is SGHNT, CDR2 YENEEA, per germline. The length of the CDR3 is 17 residues. In DNA form, the CDR3 reads TGTACCAGCAGCTTAGATCTGGCAGGGAGTTCCTACAATGAGCAGTTCCTC. Amino acids: CTSSLDLAGSSYNEQFL.

Ten or more counts support this clonotype. The chain joins TRBV9 to TRBJ2-1; D is possibly TRBD2 (7 bases). CDR1 SGDLS and CDR2 YYNGEE come from the germline V gene. The CDR3 consists of 17 residues. V dropped 4 bases and J dropped 7 bases, with 24 bases sitting between them. CDR3 DNA sequence: TGTGCCAGCAGCCGAACAGGGAGGCGGGAGAGTGGAAATGAGCAGTTCTTC. Protein: CASSRTGRRESGNEQFF.

This clonotype was found once. An end of the junction does not agree with germline; a read error may underlie this. This rearrangement joins TRBV6-1 to TRBJ2-7, with unresolved D. Germline V gene lookup returns CDR1 MNHNS and CDR2 SASEGT. This CDR3 has 13 amino acids. The CDR3 sequence: CGSSEWVFYERYF. CDR3 nucleotides: TGTGGCAGCAGTGAATGGGTTTTCTACGAGCGGTACTTC.

With respect to this clonotype: This is likely a read error, given that the CDR3 carries no conserved phenylalanine or tryptophan at its end. The chain employs TRBV9 and TRBJ1-1; D is undetermined. This CDR3 spans 13 amino acids. The germline V gene has CDR1 SGDLS and CDR2 YYNGEE. CDR3 sequence: CVSSVGVGAEAFL. In DNA form, the CDR3 reads TGTGTCAGCAGTGTGGGAGTGGGCGCTGAAGCTTTCCTT.

Only one count was recorded for this clonotype. The J gene is TRBJ2-7, the V gene TRBV11-2, with TRBD1 identical over 7 bases. The V and J ends lost 5 bases and 3 bases, in that order; junction bases with no gene match: 7. The CDR3 extends over 14 amino acids. Germline values: CDR1 SGHAT, CDR2 FQNNGV. The DNA for the CDR3 is TGTGCCAGCAGCAGAACAGGGGATAGCTACGAGCAGTACTTC. As protein: CASSRTGDSYEQYF.

Concerning this clonotype: At one of its ends the junction is not consistent with the germline gene, which may arise from a read error. The V call is TRBV12-3 or TRBV12-4, the J call TRBJ2-3; D possibly corresponds to TRBD2 (5 bases). The CDR3 is made up of 15 amino acids. CDR3 sequence reads: CASTFPPPSTDAQCF. CDR3 DNA sequence: TGTGCCAGCACTTTTCCCCCCCCTAGCACAGATGCGCAGTGTTTT.

With respect to this clonotype: The junction differs from germline at one of its ends, possibly a read error. The chain uses TRBV29-1 and TRBJ2-5; D is perhaps TRBD1 (6 bases). The CDR3 is made up of 16 amino acids. Germline V lookup: CDR1 SQVTM, CDR2 ANQGSEA. The CDR3 is CSATGEMGSAMEIQYF. The CDR3 nucleotides read TGCAGCGCGACAGGTGAGATGGGTTCTGCGATGGAGATCCAGTACTTC.

A word on this clonotype: One end of the junction does not line up with germline, which may come from a read error. The chain joins TRBV6-5 to TRBJ2-5; D may correspond to TRBD1 or TRBD2 (5 bases each). From germline, CDR1 is MNHEY and CDR2 SVGAGI. This CDR3 is 13 amino acids long. The CDR3 nucleotides read TGTTCCAGCAGTTACTCGTGGGGGGAGACCCAGTACTTC. It translates to CSSSYSWGETQYF.

On this clonotype itself: No conserved phenylalanine or tryptophan is present at the end of the CDR3, so a read error is the likely explanation. The V and J genes are TRBV4-2 and TRBJ1-4; no clear D. The germline V gene has CDR1 LGHNA and CDR2 YNFKEQ. The CDR3 extends over 12 amino acids. CDR3 amino acids: CASNQDREKLFH. The CDR3 bases are TGTGCCAGCAACCAAGATAGGGAAAAACTGTTTCAT.

This chain joins TRBV10-3 and TRBJ2-1, with a possible D match to TRBD2 (6 bases). The CDR3 spans 16 residues. Trimming left V 0 bases short and J 7 bases short, with 16 bases between. Germline V gene lookup returns CDR1 ENHRY and CDR2 SYGVKD. Written as DNA, the CDR3 is TGTGCCATCAGTGAGTCGGCACCGGGAGCATATAATGAGCAGTTCTTC. Amino acid sequence: CAISESAPGAYNEQFF.

A few counts support this clonotype. This CDR3 is CAISEPASRQQTQYF. CDR3 nucleotides: TGTGCCATCAGTGAGCCGGCTAGCAGACAACAGACCCAGTACTTC. The chain is built from TRBV10-3 and TRBJ2-5; tentative D call: TRBD2 (5 bases). CDR3 length: 15 amino acids. V dropped 2 bases and J dropped 6 bases, with 16 bases sitting between them. Germline-derived CDR1 and CDR2 are ENHRY and SYGVKD.

A note on this clonotype: Relative to the germline gene, one junction end is altered; a read error may explain this. The rearrangement joins TRBV4-3 to TRBJ2-1; possibly TRBD2 for D (5 bases). The CDR3 spans 16 residues. The V gene's germline CDR1 is LGHNA and CDR2 YSLEER. The CDR3 here is CASSQNVARARDEQLF. The CDR3 DNA follows: TGCGCCAGCAGCCAGAACGTAGCGCGAGCCAGAGATGAGCAGCTCTTC.

CDR3 protein: CASSIGASGSIYNEQFF. CDR3 in DNA: TGTGCCAGCAGCATCGGAGCTAGCGGGAGTATATACAATGAGCAGTTCTTC. The rearrangement uses TRBV21-1 and TRBJ2-1; TRBD2, the table's D call, lacks a check against the DNA. TRBV21-1 is a pseudogene locus. The CDR3 runs 17 residues.

Comment on this clonotype: Without the conserved terminal phenylalanine or tryptophan, this CDR3 likely stems from a read error. The chain has TRBV28 and TRBJ1-5; D perhaps matches TRBD1 (5 bases). The V gene's germline CDR1 is MDHEN and CDR2 SYDVKM. The CDR3 contains 13 residues. Trimming stripped 10 bases from V and 10 bases from J, with 20 bases between. CDR3 nucleotide sequence: TGTGCCACTAGGTGGGGCTCGGATGGTCCCCAGCATTAT. Translating gives CATRWGSDGPQHY.

Turning to this clonotype: The final CDR3 position lacks the conserved phenylalanine or tryptophan, pointing to a likely read error. Here the CDR3 DNA reads TGTGCCAGCAGACTACTGGTACAGTTCACAGATACGCAGTATTCT. Protein sequence: CASRLLVQFTDTQYS. The rearrangement joins TRBV11-2 to TRBJ2-3; D uncertain. Germline V gives CDR1 SGHAT, CDR2 FQNNGV. The CDR3 covers 15 residues. The V and J ends lost 6 bases and 2 bases respectively, with 15 bases between them.

This clonotype turned up a few times. The CDR3 does not end in the conserved phenylalanine or tryptophan, so this is likely a read error. V usage is TRBV10-3 and J usage is TRBJ2-5, with no clear D. Germline V gene sequence: CDR1 ENHRY, CDR2 SYGVKD. The CDR3 consists of 15 residues. CDR3 DNA: TGTGCCATCAGTGACTCGGCTACCAGACAAGAGACACAGTACCTC. Translated: CAISDSATRQETQYL.

With respect to this clonotype: Compared with germline, one end of the junction differs, possibly owing to a read error. The J gene is TRBJ1-1, the V gene TRBV11-1, with D perhaps matching TRBD1 (5 bases). This CDR3 has 14 residues. CDR1 is SGHAT, CDR2 FQDESV, per germline (reference sequence). The CDR3: CANSFGQGYAEAFF. The CDR3 DNA reads as TGTGCCAACAGCTTCGGGCAGGGTTACGCTGAAGCTTTCTTT.

This chain links TRBV11-2 with TRBJ2-3, with D maybe TRBD2 (5 bases). V lost 1 base, J lost 0 bases, and 14 bases lay in between. Germline V lookup: CDR1 SGHAT, CDR2 FQNNGV. CDR3 length: 17 amino acids. The CDR3, as DNA: TGTGCCAGCAGCTTAGCAATGGGGAGAAGGAGCACAGATACGCAGTATTTT. Protein: CASSLAMGRRSTDTQYF.

The J gene is TRBJ2-3, the V gene TRBV5-4; D gene ambiguous. Trimming pared 4 bases from V and 5 bases from J, leaving 23 bases between. Germline V gene sequence: CDR1 SGHNT, CDR2 YYREEE (reference sequence). This CDR3 region has 17 residues. CDR3 nucleotide sequence: TGTGCCAGCAGCGTAGACCGACACTCTCCATCCATAGATACGCAGTATTTT. Its translation: CASSVDRHSPSIDTQYF.